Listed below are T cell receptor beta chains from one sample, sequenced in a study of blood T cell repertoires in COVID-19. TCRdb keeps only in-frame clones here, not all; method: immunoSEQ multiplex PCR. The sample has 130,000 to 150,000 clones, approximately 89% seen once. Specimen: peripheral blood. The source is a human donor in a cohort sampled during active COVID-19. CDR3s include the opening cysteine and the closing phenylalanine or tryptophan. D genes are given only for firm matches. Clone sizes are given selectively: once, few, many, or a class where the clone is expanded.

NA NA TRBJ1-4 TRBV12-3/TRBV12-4 TGTGCCAGCAGTTCGGGGAGGATAGAAAAACTGTTTTTT CASSSGRIEKLFF
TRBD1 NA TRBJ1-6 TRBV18 TGTGCCAGCTCACCTCGGGACAGTAGCTCCTATAATTCACCCCTCCACTTT CASSPRDSSSYNSPLHF
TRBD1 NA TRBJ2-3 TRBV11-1 TGTGCCAGCAGCTTACAGGGGGGCACAGATACGCAGTATTTT CASSLQGGTDTQYF
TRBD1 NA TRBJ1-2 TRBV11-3 TGTGCCAGCATCCAGGACAGGGGCATGCCGGGCTACACCTTC CASIQDRGMPGYTF
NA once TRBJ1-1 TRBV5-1 TGCGCCAGCAGCTTGGGGGACACCAATGAAGCTTTCTTT CASSLGDTNEAFF
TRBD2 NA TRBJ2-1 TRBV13 TGTGCCAGCAGCCTTTATGGGGGGGCCTACAATGAGCAGTTCTTC CASSLYGGAYNEQFF
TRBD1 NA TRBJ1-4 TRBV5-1 TGCGCCAGCAGGGACAGGGGGCTTACTAATGAAAAACTGTTTTTT CASRDRGLTNEKLFF
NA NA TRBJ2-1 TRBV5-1 TGCGCCAGCAGCTTGGAAGCGGCCTACAATGAGCAGTTCTTC CASSLEAAYNEQFF
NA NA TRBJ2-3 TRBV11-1 TGTGCCAGCAGCTTAGCGCTTACCGGGATAGCCAGGGATACGCAGTATTTT CASSLALTGIARDTQYF
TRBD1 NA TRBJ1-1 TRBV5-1 TGCGCCAGCAGCTTGCACGGGACAGGTTCTTCGTACACTGAAGCTTTCTTT CASSLHGTGSSYTEAFF
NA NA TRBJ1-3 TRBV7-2 TGTGCCAGCAGCTTTAGCGGGGGAAACACCATATATTTT CASSFSGGNTIYF
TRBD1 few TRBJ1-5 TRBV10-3 TGTGCCATCAGTCAGGGGACAGTAGAATCTCAGCCCCAGCATTTT CAISQGTVESQPQHF
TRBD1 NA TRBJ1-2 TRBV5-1 TGCGCCAGCAGCTTACAACAGGGGGCGGACTATGGCTACACCTTC CASSLQQGADYGYTF
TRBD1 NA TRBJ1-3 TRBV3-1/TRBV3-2 TGTGCCAGCAGCCCGAATCAGGGGGATTCTGGAAACACCATATATTTT CASSPNQGDSGNTIYF
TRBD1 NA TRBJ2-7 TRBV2 TGTGCCAGCAGGCAGACAGGGGGGCAGTTCGAGCAGTACTTC CASRQTGGQFEQYF
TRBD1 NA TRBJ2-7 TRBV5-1 TGCGCCAGCAGCGCCGTGGACAGGAGCTCCTACGAGCAGTACTTC CASSAVDRSSYEQYF
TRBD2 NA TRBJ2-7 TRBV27 TGTGCCAGCAGTTTCAGCGGGGGGCCCTACGAGCAGTACTTC CASSFSGGPYEQYF
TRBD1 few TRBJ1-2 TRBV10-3 TGTGCCGTTCAGGGGGAGGCCTATGGCTACACCTTC CAVQGEAYGYTF
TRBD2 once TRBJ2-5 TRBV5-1 TGCGCCAGCAGCTTGGCGGCTAGCGGGGGGAGGCAGACCCAGTACTTC CASSLAASGGRQTQYF
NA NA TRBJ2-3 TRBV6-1 TGTGCCAGCAGTGAACAGGGTCCAGATACGCAGTATTTT CASSEQGPDTQYF
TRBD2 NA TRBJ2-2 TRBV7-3 TGTGCCAGCAGCTCCACCGGGACTAGAGCCACGGGGGAGCTGTTTTTT CASSSTGTRATGELFF
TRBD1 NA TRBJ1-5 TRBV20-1 TGCAGTGCTAGTGGGACAGCCGATCAGCCCCAGCATTTT CSASGTADQPQHF
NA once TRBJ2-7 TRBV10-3 TGTGCCATCGCAGAAAGAGGGAACTACGAGCAGTACTTC CAIAERGNYEQYF
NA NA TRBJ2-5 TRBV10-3 TGTGCCATCAGTGAGGGAGGGAGACAAGAGACCCAGTACTTC CAISEGGRQETQYF
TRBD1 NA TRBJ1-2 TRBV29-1 TGCAGCGGGACAGGGGGCAACTATGGCTACACCTTC CSGTGGNYGYTF
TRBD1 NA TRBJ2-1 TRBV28 TGTGCCAGCAGTTTCGGGACAGGGGGCAATGAGCAGTTCTTC CASSFGTGGNEQFF
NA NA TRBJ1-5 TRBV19 TGTGCCAGTATAGGGGGGGCCGTCAATCAGCCCCAGCATTTT CASIGGAVNQPQHF
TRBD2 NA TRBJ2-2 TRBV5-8 TGTGCCAGCAGCTTTTTCCGGGGTAGCGGGGCGAACACCGGGGAGCTGTTTTTT CASSFFRGSGANTGELFF
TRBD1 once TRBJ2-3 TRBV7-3 TGTGCCAGCAGCTTAGACAGGGGGGGTACAGATACGCAGTATTTT CASSLDRGGTDTQYF
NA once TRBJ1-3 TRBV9 TGTGCCAGCAGCGTAGGGACTCTCAGCTCTGGAAACACCATATATTTT CASSVGTLSSGNTIYF
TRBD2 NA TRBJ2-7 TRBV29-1 TGCAGCGTTGAAGTAGGAGGGGAGGGCGAGCAGTACTTC CSVEVGGEGEQYF
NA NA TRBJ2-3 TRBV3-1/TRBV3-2 TGTGCCAGCAGCCAAGCGCGCAGGTTCTCTAGCACAGATACGCAGTATTTT CASSQARRFSSTDTQYF
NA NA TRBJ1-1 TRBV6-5 TGTGCCAGCAGTCAGGGATCTGAAGCTTTCTTT CASSQGSEAFF
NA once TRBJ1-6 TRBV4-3 TGCGCCAGCAGCCAAGAACCCGGGGTCGGTAATTCACCCCTCCACTTT CASSQEPGVGNSPLHF
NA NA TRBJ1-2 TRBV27 TGTGCCAGCAGTCTCTCGAGGGAGGACTATGGCTACACCTTC CASSLSREDYGYTF
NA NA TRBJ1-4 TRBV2 TGTGCCAGCAGTGTGGAGGGGCGGGTTAATGAAAAACTGTTTTTT CASSVEGRVNEKLFF
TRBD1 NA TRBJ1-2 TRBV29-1 TGCAGCGTCCAACCGTGGACAGGAACCACCTATGGCTACACCTTC CSVQPWTGTTYGYTF
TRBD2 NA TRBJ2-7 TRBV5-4 TGTGCCAGCAGCTTGGGGGTAGCGGGAGGCGAATACGAGCAGTACTTC CASSLGVAGGEYEQYF
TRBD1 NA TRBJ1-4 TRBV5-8 TGTGCCAGCAGCCGAGGGACAGGGGGCCGTGAAAAACTGTTTTTT CASSRGTGGREKLFF
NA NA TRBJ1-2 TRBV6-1 TGTGCCAGCAGTGCTCTTGTATACAGGGAGCACTATGGCTACACCTTC CASSALVYREHYGYTF
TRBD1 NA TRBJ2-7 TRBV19 TGTGCCAGTAGTATAGGACAGGGGATCTCCTACGAGCAGTACTTC CASSIGQGISYEQYF
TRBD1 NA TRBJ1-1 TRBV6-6 TGTGCCAGCATCGAGGACAGGGTTAACACTGAAGCTTTCTTT CASIEDRVNTEAFF
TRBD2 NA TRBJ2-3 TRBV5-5 TGTGCCAGCAGCTGGGCACCTGGACTAGAAGGAGATACGCAGTATTTT CASSWAPGLEGDTQYF
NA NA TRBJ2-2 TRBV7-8 TGTGCCAGCAGCTCTAAAGTCGTGGCCGGGGAGCTGTTTTTT CASSSKVVAGELFF
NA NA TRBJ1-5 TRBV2 TGTGCCAGCAGTATTGAATCGGGCAATCAGCCCCAGCATTTT CASSIESGNQPQHF
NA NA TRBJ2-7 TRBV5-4 TGTGCCAGCAGCCTCAGGGGCGAGCAGTACTTC CASSLRGEQYF
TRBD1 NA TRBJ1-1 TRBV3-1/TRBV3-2 TGTGCCAGCAGGACGCCCGGGACAGAAGAAGCTTTCTTT CASRTPGTEEAFF
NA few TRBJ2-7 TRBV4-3 TGCGCCAGCAGCCAAGATCATAGGACAGAATACTACGAGCAGTACTTC CASSQDHRTEYYEQYF
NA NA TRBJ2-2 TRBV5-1 TGCGCCAGCAGCGCGATGACAGGAGCGAACACCGGGGAGCTGTTTTTT CASSAMTGANTGELFF
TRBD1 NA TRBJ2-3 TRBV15 TGTGCCACCAGCAGGAGACAGGGGGCCGCAGATACGCAGTATTTT CATSRRQGAADTQYF